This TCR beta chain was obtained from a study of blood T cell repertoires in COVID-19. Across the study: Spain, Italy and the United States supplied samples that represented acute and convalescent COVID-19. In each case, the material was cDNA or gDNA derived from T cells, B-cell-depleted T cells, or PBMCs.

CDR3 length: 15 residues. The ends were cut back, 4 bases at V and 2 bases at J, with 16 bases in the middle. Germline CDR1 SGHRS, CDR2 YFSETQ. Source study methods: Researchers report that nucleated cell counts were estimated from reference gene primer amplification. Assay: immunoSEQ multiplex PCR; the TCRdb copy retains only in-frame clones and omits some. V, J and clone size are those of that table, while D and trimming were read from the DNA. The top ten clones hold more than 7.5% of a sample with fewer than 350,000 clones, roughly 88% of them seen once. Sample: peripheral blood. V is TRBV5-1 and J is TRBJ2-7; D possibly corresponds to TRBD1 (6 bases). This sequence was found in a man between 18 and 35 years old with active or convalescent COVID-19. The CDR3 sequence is CASSETGTSTYEQYF. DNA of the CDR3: TGCGCCAGCAGCGAGACAGGTACTTCCACCTACGAGCAGTACTTC.